The next 23 T cell receptor beta chains were all read from a single sample in a study of blood T cell repertoires in COVID-19. The assay was immunoSEQ multiplex PCR, and TCRdb's table has in-frame clones only and misses some. The sample has approximately 130,000 clones, roughly 72% seen once. Sequencing used peripheral blood. The receptors derive from a human donor in a cohort sampled during active COVID-19.

This clone has just a few counts. V gene TRBV21-1 combines with J gene TRBJ1-1. TRBV21-1 is recorded as a pseudogene. The CDR3 runs 13 residues. The CDR3 nucleotides are TGTGCCAGCGGTAGGGGGGGGAACACTGAAGCTTTCTTT. Its translation is CASGRGGNTEAFF.

This clone was observed once. In the same sample, other DNA sequences code for this CDR3. This chain uses TRBV7-8 with TRBJ2-5, with 7 bases identical to TRBD1. Trimming took 5 bases from V and 3 from J; bases not matched to a gene: 3. Germline-derived CDR1 and CDR2 are SGHVS and FQNEAQ. The CDR3 covers 13 residues. CDR3 bases: TGTGCCAGCAGCCTCGACAGGGAAGAGACCCAGTACTTC. Translating it yields CASSLDREETQYF.

V and J are TRBV7-8 and TRBJ2-7; perhaps TRBD2 as D (6 bases). Germline V gene sequence: CDR1 SGHVS, CDR2 FQNEAQ. This CDR3 contains 13 residues. V lost 5 bases and J 5 bases, leaving 13 bases between the germline ends. The chain's CDR3 is CASSRETEDEQYF. The CDR3, as DNA: TGTGCCAGCAGCCGGGAGACGGAGGACGAGCAGTACTTC.

The gene calls are TRBV7-7 and TRBJ2-2; a possible D gene is TRBD2 (5 bases). Germline CDR1 SSHAT, CDR2 FNYEAQ (reference sequence). With 3 bases removed from V and 3 bases from J, the gap between germline ends came to 11 bases. CDR3 length equals 15 residues. The CDR3 loop is CASSFGLPHTGELFF. As DNA, the CDR3 is TGTGCCAGCAGCTTCGGACTGCCTCACACCGGGGAGCTGTTTTTT.

V and J are TRBV5-6 and TRBJ2-3, with 14 bases aligning to TRBD2. V lost 3 bases, J lost 5 bases, and 2 bases stayed unmatched. Germline V gene lookup returns CDR1 SGHDT and CDR2 YYEEEE. CDR3 length equals 15 residues. The CDR3 spells CASSWGLAGVDTQYF. DNA of the CDR3: TGTGCCAGCAGCTGGGGACTAGCGGGGGTAGATACGCAGTATTTT.

The chain joins TRBV6-4 to TRBJ2-1; TRBD2 matches 7 bases. CDR3 length equals 17 residues. Germline V gene data show CDR1 as MRHNA and CDR2 as SNTAGT. J was trimmed by 8 bases and V by 0 bases; bases with no gene match: 13. Here the CDR3 reads CASSDSGTPSRGDEQFF. The CDR3 DNA reads TGTGCCAGCAGTGACTCAGGGACTCCCTCCCGGGGGGATGAGCAGTTCTTC.

This clone was observed a single time. The chain couples TRBV7-9 to TRBJ1-1; no clear D gene. Trimming removed 1 base from V and 2 bases from J, with 5 bases in between. The germline CDR1 and CDR2 sequences are SEHNR and FQNEAQ (reference sequence). The CDR3 is 13 amino acids. The CDR3 loop reads CASSLESNTEAFF. The CDR3 coding sequence is TGTGCCAGCAGCTTAGAATCAAACACTGAAGCTTTCTTT.

Concerning this clone itself: The sample carries other DNA sequences with the same CDR3. This sequence joins TRBV18 and TRBJ1-1, with D possibly TRBD1 on 5 matching bases. CDR3 length: 13 amino acids. Germline assignment: CDR1 KGHSH and CDR2 LQKENI. Trimming left V 2 bases short and J 3 bases short, with 7 bases between. CDR3 DNA: TGTGCCAGCTCACCATCCAGGGACACTGAAGCTTTCTTT. Its protein product is CASSPSRDTEAFF.

The gene calls are TRBV9 and TRBJ1-5; D unclear. V was cut by 5 bases and J by 5 bases, with 14 bases left in between. The CDR3 length is 14 residues. Germline V lookup: CDR1 SGDLS, CDR2 YYNGEE. This chain's CDR3 is CASSSGVDDQPQHF. The CDR3 region has the DNA TGTGCCAGCAGTAGCGGGGTGGACGATCAGCCCCAGCATTTT.

V is TRBV5-8 and J is TRBJ2-1; 7 nucleotides match TRBD1. Germline V gives CDR1 SGHTS, CDR2 YDEGEE. V shed 4 bases, J shed 1 base, and the junction held 14 bases outside the gene matches. The CDR3 is made up of 18 amino acids. In nucleotides, the CDR3 is TGTGCCAGCAGCACGTCCGTGAGGGGGCTGAGGTCCTACAATGAGCAGTTCTTC. It specifies CASSTSVRGLRSYNEQFF. The full variable domain, its missing parts supplied by reference TRBV5-8 and TRBJ2-1, is EAGVTQSPTHLIKTRGQQATLRCSPISGHTSVYWYQQALGLGLQFLLWYDEGEERNRGNFPPRFSGRQFPNYSSELNVNALELEDSALYLCASSTSVRGLRSYNEQFFGPGTRLTVL.

CDR3 sequence reads: CASSIPPGQGNEKLFF. CDR3 bases: TGTGCCAGTAGTATCCCCCCGGGACAGGGGAATGAAAAACTGTTTTTT. This chain connects TRBV19 to TRBJ1-4; TRBD1 aligns across 10 bases. The CDR3 runs to 16 residues. Trimming took 3 bases from V and 5 from J; bases not matched to a gene: 6. Germline CDR1 LNHDA, CDR2 SQIVND (reference sequence).

The gene calls are TRBV19 and TRBJ2-3, with 10 bases lining up with TRBD1. V shed 9 bases and J 3 bases; nucleotides not matched to a gene: 6. The length of the CDR3 is 14 residues. Per germline, CDR1 LNHDA and CDR2 SQIVND (reference sequence). CDR3 sequence: CASYGTGATDTQYF. In DNA form, the CDR3 reads TGTGCCAGCTACGGGACAGGGGCGACAGATACGCAGTATTTT.

This clone showed up just once. This sequence joins TRBV18 and TRBJ1-1; weak D call: TRBD1 (6 bases). The CDR3 totals 15 residues. The V and J ends lost 0 bases and 5 bases respectively, with 13 bases between them. Germline CDR1 reads KGHSH; CDR2 reads LQKENI. CDR3 sequence reads: CASSPPGALGTEAFF. CDR3 in DNA: TGTGCCAGCTCACCACCGGGGGCCCTGGGGACTGAAGCTTTCTTT. Supplemented by reference TRBV18 and TRBJ1-1, the full variable domain reads NAGVMQNPRHLVRRRGQEARLRCSPMKGHSHVYWYRQLPEEGLKFMVYLQKENIIDESGMPKERFSAEFPKEGPSILRIQQVVRGDSAAYFCASSPPGALGTEAFFGQGTRLTVV.

V usage is TRBV11-2 and J usage is TRBJ2-4, with 7 bases lining up with TRBD1. V trimming: 4 bases; J trimming: 1 base; junction bases outside the gene matches: 7. CDR1 and CDR2 (germline): SGHAT, FQNNGV. This CDR3 is built from 16 residues. The CDR3 reads CASSSTGDSAKNIQYF. The CDR3, as DNA: TGTGCCAGCAGCTCTACAGGGGACAGCGCCAAAAACATTCAGTACTTC.

The gene calls are TRBV29-1 and TRBJ1-2; TRBD1 is a possible D gene (5 bases). The CDR3 is 12 amino acids. CDR1 SQVTM and CDR2 ANQGSEA come from the germline V gene. The ends were cut back, 6 bases at V and 3 bases at J, with 11 bases in the middle. The DNA for the CDR3 is TGCAGCGTGTGGGGCCTGGACTATGGCTACACCTTC. This encodes CSVWGLDYGYTF.

V gene TRBV21-1 combines with J gene TRBJ1-2. TRBV21-1 is a pseudogene locus. The CDR3 length is 15 residues. CDR3 DNA: TGTGCCAGCAGCGGTGATTTCGGGGATAACTATGGCTACACCTTC. It translates to CASSGDFGDNYGYTF.

The chain combines TRBV27 with TRBJ1-5, with TRBD1 as a possible D gene (5 bases). Germline V gene sequence: CDR1 MNHEY, CDR2 SMNVEV (reference sequence). With 2 bases removed from V and 7 bases from J, the gap between germline ends came to 12 bases. The CDR3 is made up of 14 amino acids. The CDR3 region is CASSLGGGSQPQHF. CDR3 DNA: TGTGCCAGCAGTTTAGGGGGAGGATCCCAGCCCCAGCATTTT.

The rearrangement uses TRBV5-6 and TRBJ2-3; 7 bases fit TRBD2. Unmatched junction bases numbered 5, after V lost 8 bases and J lost 5 bases. The CDR3 is made up of 12 amino acids. CDR1 and CDR2 (germline): SGHDT, YYEEEE. The CDR3 DNA follows: TGTGCCAGTCGGAGGGAGGGAGATACGCAGTATTTT. Translating gives CASRREGDTQYF.

V is TRBV28 and J is TRBJ1-4; TRBD1 might be the D (6 bases). This CDR3 is 13 amino acids long. V dropped 6 bases and J dropped 7 bases, with 12 bases sitting between them. Germline-derived CDR1 and CDR2 are MDHEN and SYDVKM. CDR3 sequence (DNA): TGTGCCAGCAGCCAGGGGAGGGCTGAAAAACTGTTTTTT. This gives the protein CASSQGRAEKLFF. The full variable domain, its missing parts supplied by reference TRBV28 and TRBJ1-4, is DVKVTQSSRYLVKRTGEKVFLECVQDMDHENMFWYRQDPGLGLRLIYFSYDVKMKEKGDIPEGYSVSREKKERFSLILESASTNQTSMYLCASSQGRAEKLFFGSGTQLSVL.

The chain links TRBV21-1 to TRBJ2-7; TRBD2 is the table's D call and was not checked against the DNA. TRBV21-1 is reported as a pseudogene. The CDR3 is made up of 13 amino acids. CDR3 amino acids: CASTGGARDEQYF. For the CDR3, the DNA is TGTGCCAGCACGGGGGGCGCACGGGACGAGCAGTACTTC.

The V and J genes are TRBV2 and TRBJ2-5; 8 bases match TRBD1. The junction had 11 bases not matched to a gene; V was cut back by 4 bases and J by 7 bases. CDR1 is SNHLY, CDR2 FYNNEI, per germline. CDR3 length equals 15 residues. CDR3 nucleotide sequence: TGTGCCAGCAGTGTCTTGACAGGGGCCACGGCGACCCAGTACTTC. Translation: CASSVLTGATATQYF.

J is TRBJ2-7 and V is TRBV5-1; 8 bases map to TRBD1. V dropped 0 bases and J dropped 11; count of bases not matched to a gene: 10. The CDR3 consists of 14 residues. Germline V gene data show CDR1 as SGHRS and CDR2 as YFSETQ. CDR3 in DNA: TGCGCCAGCAGCTTGGCTGGACAGGGTGAAAGTGAGTACTTC. Its translation is CASSLAGQGESEYF.

V gene TRBV2 combines with J gene TRBJ1-5; 8 bases map to TRBD1. Unmatched junction bases numbered 6, after V lost 5 bases and J lost 3 bases. This CDR3 spans 15 amino acids. CDR1 and CDR2 from the germline V gene are SNHLY and FYNNEI. CDR3 in amino acids: CASSSRQGNNQPQHF. The CDR3 DNA follows: TGTGCCAGCAGTTCTCGACAGGGGAACAATCAGCCCCAGCATTTT.